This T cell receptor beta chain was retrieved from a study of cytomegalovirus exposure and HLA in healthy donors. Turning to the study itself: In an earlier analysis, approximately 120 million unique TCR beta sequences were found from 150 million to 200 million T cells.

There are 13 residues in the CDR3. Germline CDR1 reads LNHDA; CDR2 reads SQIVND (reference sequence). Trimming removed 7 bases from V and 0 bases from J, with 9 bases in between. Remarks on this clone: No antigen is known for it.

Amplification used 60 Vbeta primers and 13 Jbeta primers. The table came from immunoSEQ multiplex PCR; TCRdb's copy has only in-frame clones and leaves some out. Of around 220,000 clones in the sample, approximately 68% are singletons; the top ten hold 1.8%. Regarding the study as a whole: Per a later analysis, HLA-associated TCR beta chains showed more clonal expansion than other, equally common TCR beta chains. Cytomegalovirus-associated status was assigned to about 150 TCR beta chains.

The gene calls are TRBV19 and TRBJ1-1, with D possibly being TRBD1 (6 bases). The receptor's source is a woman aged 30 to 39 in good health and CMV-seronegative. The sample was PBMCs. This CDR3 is CASTQGMNTEAFF. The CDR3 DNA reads TGTGCCAGTACACAGGGCATGAACACTGAAGCTTTCTTT.